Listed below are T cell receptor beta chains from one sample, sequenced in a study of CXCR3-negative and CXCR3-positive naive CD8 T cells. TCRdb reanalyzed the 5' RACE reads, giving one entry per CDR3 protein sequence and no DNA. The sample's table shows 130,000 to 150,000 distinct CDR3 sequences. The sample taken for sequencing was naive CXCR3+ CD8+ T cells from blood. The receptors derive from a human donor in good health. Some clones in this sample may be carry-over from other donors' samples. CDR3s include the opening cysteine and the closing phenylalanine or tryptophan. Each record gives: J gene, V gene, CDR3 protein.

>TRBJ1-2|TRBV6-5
CASTSRGTDSGANYGYTF
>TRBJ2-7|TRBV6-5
CASSYSPGYYEQYF
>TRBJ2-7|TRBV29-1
CSVEDLEGTYEQYF
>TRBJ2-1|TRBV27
CASSLVFSLYEQFF
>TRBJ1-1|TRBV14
CASSQFPGNTEAFF
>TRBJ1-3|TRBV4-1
CASSQLLGNTIYF
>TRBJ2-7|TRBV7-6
CASGPRGSYEQYF
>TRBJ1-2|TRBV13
CASSLGQGQGLSGYGYTF
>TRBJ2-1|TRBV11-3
CASSDRPPHDEQFF
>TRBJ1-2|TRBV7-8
CASSLSRGANGYTF
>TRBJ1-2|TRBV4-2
CASSPRGGNGYTF
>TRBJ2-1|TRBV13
CASSQGAGMNEQFF
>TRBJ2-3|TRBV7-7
CASSRDSSDTQYF
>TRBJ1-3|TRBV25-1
CASKDLGNTIYF
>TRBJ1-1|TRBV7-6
CASSFRLNTEAFF
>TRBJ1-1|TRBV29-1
CSVQRGELLSWEAFF
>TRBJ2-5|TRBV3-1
CASSQDPEETQYF
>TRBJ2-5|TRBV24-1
CATASGVGETQYF
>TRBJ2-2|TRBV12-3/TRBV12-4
CAPLVYTGELFF
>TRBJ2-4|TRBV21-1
CASSNLAGAKNIQYF
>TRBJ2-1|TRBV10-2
CASSESASSYNEQFF
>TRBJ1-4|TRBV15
CATSSTKEGTGNEKLFF
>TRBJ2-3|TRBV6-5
CASSYSGNRGISTDTQYF
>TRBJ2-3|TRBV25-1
CASSDLAGAPTDTQYF
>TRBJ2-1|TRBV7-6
CASSDPGLEVNEQFF
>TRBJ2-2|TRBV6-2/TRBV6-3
CASTTRVGETPTGELFF
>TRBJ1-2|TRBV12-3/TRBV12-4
CAISLRGADNYGYTF
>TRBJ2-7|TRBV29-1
CSVAAPSGTGDPYEQYF
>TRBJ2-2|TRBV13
CASSLGPVGTWRELFF
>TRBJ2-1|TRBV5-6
CASSLMDRGYNEQFF
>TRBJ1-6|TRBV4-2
CASSIQGGNSPLHF
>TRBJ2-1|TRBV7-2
CASSLAWGIFGTEGTGEQFF
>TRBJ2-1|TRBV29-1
CSAWPYVVREGDEQFF
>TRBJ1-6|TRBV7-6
CASSPSQGPYNSPLHF
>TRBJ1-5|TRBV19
CASTDRPDRASNQPQHF
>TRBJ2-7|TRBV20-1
CSAMPGSPLEQYF
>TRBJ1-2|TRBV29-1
CSVDLGYYGYTF
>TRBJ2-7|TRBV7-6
CASSLAGEGEQYF
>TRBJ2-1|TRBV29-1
CSVDGEDNEQFF
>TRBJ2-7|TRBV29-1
CSVTSPGLEQYF
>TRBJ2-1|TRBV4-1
CASSLAGGQTEQFF
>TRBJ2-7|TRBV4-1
CASSQEVDTSYEQYF
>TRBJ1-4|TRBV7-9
CASSLEGILNEKLFF
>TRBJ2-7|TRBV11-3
CASSGQEGDEQYF
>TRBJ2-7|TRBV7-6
CASSSHGTGVGLEQYF
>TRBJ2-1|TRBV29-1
CSVDSGHSYNEQFF
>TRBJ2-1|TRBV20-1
CSARDPLGREYNEQFF
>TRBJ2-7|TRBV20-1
CSARRRDSYEQYF
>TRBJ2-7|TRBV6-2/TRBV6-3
CASSYSLQGTLEQYF
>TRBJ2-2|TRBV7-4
CASSPDKWDRGTGELFF
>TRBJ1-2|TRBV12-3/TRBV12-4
CASSFGRAYGYTF
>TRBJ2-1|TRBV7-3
CASSHRGGAYNEQFF
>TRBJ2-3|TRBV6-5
CASSESSGSDTQYF
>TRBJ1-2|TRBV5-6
CASSLKGARKNYGYTF
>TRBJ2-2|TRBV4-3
CASSQDGKANTGELFF
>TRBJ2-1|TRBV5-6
CASSFLGSPEQFF
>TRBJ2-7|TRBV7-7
CASSEGGPGDEQYF